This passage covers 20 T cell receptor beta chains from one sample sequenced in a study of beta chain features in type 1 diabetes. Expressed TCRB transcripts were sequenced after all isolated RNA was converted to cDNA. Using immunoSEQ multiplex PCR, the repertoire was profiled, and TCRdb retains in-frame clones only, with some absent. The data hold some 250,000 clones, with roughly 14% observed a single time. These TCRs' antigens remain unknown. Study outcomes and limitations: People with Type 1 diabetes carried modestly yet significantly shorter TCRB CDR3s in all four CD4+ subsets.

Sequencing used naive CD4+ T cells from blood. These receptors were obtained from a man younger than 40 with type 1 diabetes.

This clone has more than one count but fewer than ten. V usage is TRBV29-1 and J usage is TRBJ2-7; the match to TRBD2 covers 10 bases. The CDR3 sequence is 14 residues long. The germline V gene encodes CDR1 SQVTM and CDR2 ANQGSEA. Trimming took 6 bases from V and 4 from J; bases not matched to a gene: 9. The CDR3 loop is CSVEASGSEYEQYF. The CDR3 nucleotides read TGCAGCGTGGAGGCTAGCGGGAGCGAGTACGAGCAGTACTTC.

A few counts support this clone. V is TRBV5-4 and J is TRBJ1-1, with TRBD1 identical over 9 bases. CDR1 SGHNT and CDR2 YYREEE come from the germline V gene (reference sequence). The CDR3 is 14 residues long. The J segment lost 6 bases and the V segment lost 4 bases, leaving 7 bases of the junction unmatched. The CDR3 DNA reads TGTGCCAGCAGCCCGGGACAGGGTCGGGCTGAAGCTTTCTTT. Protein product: CASSPGQGRAEAFF.

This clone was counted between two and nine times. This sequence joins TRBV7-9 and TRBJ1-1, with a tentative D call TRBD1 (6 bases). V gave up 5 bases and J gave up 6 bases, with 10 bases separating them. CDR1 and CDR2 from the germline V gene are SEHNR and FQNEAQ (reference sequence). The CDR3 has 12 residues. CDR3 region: CASSRGGAEAFF. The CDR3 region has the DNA TGTGCCAGCAGCCGGGGGGGCGCTGAAGCTTTCTTT.

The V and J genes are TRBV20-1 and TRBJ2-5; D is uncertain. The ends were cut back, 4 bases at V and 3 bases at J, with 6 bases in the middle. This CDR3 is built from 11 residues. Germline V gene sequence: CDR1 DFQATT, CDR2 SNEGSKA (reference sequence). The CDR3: CSATRKETQYF. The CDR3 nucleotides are TGCAGTGCTACTAGGAAAGAGACCCAGTACTTC.

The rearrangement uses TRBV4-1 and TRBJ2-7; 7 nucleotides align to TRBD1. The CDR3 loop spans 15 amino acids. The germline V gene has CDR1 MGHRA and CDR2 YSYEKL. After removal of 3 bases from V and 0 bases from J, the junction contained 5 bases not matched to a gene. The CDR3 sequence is CASSQLQGSSYEQYF. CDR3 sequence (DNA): TGCGCCAGCAGCCAGTTACAGGGGAGCTCCTACGAGCAGTACTTC.

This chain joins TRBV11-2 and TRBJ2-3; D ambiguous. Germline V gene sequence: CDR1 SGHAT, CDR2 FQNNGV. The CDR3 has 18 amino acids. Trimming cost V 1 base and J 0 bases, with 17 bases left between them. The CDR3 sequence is CASSLARRSSASTDTQYF. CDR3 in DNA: TGTGCCAGCAGCTTAGCCCGTAGGAGCAGTGCTAGCACAGATACGCAGTATTTT.

The CDR3 protein is CASSLEGREGDTQYF. CDR3 nucleotides: TGTGCCAGCAGCTTAGAGGGCCGCGAGGGAGATACGCAGTATTTT. The chain joins TRBV11-3 to TRBJ2-3; possible D gene TRBD2, 5 bases. CDR3 size: 15 residues. V was trimmed by 0 bases and J by 5 bases, leaving 12 bases between them. Germline V gene sequence: CDR1 SGHNT, CDR2 YENEEA.

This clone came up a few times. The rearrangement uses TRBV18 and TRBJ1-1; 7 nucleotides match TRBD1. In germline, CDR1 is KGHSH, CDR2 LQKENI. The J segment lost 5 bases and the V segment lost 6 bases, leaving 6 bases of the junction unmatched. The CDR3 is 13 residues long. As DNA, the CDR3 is TGTGCCAGCTCCCAGGGGACAGTGACTGAAGCTTTCTTT. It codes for CASSQGTVTEAFF.

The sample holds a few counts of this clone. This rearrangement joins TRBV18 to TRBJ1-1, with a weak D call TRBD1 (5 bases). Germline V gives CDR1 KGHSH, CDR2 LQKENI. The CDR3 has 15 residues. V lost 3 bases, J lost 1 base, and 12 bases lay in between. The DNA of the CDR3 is TGTGCCAGCTCACCGACCAGGGCGAGGAACACTGAAGCTTTCTTT. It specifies CASSPTRARNTEAFF.

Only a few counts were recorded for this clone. In DNA, the CDR3 is TGTGCCAGCAGACCAACCGCCGGGACAGAGCGGAACACTGAAGCTTTCTTT. It codes for CASRPTAGTERNTEAFF. The chain uses TRBV5-4 and TRBJ1-1, with 7 bases aligning to TRBD1. The CDR3 length is 17 residues. V shed 5 bases and J 1 base; nucleotides not matched to a gene: 14. The germline V gene encodes CDR1 SGHNT and CDR2 YYREEE (reference sequence).

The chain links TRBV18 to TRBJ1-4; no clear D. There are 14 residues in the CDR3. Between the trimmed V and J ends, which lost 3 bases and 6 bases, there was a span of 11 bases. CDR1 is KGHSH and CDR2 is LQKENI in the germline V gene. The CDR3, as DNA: TGTGCCAGCTCACCTCTCCCGACACATGAAAAACTGTTTTTT. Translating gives CASSPLPTHEKLFF.

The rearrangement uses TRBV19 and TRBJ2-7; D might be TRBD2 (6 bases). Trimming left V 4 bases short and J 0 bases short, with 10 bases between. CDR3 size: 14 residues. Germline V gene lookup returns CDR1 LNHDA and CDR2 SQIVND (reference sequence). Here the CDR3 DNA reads TGTGCCAGTAGTAAGCTAGCGAACTCCTACGAGCAGTACTTC. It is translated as CASSKLANSYEQYF.

The CDR3 here is CASSLVGSPGGPQETQYF. The CDR3 DNA reads TGTGCCAGCAGCTTAGTGGGATCCCCGGGAGGGCCACAGGAGACCCAGTACTTC. This chain uses TRBV7-8 with TRBJ2-5; TRBD2 aligns across 8 bases. The J segment lost 5 bases and the V segment lost 1 base, leaving 15 bases of the junction unmatched. CDR1 is SGHVS and CDR2 is FQNEAQ in the germline V gene. There are 18 residues in the CDR3.

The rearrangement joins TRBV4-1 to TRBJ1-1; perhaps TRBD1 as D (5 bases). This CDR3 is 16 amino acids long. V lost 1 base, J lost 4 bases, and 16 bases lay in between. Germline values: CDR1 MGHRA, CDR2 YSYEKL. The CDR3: CASSQGPGGSGTEAFF. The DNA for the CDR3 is TGCGCCAGCAGCCAAGGGCCGGGGGGTTCGGGCACTGAAGCTTTCTTT.

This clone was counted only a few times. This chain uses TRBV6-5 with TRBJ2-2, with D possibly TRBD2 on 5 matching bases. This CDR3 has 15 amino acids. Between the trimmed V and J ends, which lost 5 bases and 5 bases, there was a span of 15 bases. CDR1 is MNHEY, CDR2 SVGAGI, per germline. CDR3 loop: CASSRFRESTGELFF. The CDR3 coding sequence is TGTGCCAGCAGTCGCTTCCGGGAAAGTACCGGGGAGCTGTTTTTT.

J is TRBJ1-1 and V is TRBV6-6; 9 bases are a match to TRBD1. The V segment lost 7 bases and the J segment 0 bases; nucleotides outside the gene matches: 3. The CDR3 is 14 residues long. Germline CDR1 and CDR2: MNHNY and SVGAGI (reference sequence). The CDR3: CASTRTGVNTEAFF. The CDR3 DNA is TGTGCCAGCACTCGGACAGGGGTGAACACTGAAGCTTTCTTT.

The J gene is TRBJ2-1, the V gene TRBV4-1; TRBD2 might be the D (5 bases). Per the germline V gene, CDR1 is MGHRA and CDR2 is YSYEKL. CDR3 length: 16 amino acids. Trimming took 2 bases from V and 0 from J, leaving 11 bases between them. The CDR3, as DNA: TGCGCCAGCAGCCAACCTGGGGAGAGCTCCTACAATGAGCAGTTCTTC. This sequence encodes CASSQPGESSYNEQFF.

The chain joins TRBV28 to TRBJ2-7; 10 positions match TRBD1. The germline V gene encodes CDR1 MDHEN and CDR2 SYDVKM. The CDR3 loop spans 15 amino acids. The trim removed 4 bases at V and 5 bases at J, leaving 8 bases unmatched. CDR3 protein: CASSSDRGRDDEQYF. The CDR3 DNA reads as TGTGCCAGCAGTTCTGACAGGGGGCGCGACGACGAGCAGTACTTC.

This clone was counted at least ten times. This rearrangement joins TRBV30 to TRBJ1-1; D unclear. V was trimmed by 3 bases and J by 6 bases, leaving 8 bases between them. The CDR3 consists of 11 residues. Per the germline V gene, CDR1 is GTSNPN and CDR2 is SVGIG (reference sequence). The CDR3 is CAWRGTAEAFF. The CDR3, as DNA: TGTGCCTGGAGAGGCACAGCTGAAGCTTTCTTT.

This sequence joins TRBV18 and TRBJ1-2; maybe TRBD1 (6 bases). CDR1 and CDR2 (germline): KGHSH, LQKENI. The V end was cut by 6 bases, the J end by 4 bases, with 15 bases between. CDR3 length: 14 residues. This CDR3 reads CASSSGQSFYGYTF. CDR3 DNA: TGTGCCAGCTCGTCCGGACAGAGCTTCTATGGCTACACCTTC.